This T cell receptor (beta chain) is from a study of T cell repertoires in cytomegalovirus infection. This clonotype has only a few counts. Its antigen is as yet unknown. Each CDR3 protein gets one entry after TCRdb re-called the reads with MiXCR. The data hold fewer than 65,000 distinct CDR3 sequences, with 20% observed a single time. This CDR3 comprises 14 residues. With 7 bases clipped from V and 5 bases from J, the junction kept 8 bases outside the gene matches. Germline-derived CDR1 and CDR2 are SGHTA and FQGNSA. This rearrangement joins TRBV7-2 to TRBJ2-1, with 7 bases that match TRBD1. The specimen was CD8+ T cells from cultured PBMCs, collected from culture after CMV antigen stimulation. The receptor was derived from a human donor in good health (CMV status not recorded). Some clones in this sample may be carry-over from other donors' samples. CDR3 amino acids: CASTKEQGHNEQFF. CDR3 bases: TGTGCCAGCACCAAAGAACAGGGGCACAATGAGCAGTTCTTC.